This T cell receptor beta chain came from a study of T cells in Graves' hyperthyroidism and ophthalmopathy (dated by TCRdb to the late 2010s). Study-wide context: Peripheral blood was collected at initial diagnosis, before any treatment. TCR V-J signatures able to tell the groups apart were searched for in a discovery cohort of 90 to 100 patients, of whom more than 40 had Graves' ophthalmopathy and under 65 had stable Graves' hyperthyroidism. Whether ophthalmopathy could be predicted prospectively was tested in an independent validation cohort made up of 18 to 20 hyperthyroidism patients plus 17 patients who later progressed to ophthalmopathy. The approximately 98 discovery patients were randomly divided into training and test sets at a 7:3 ratio. In more than 5 Graves' hyperthyroidism patients, the study also compared T-cell repertoires from thyroid tissue with T-cell repertoires from blood. After sampling, hyperthyroidism patients received methimazole starting at 30 mg daily, and ophthalmopathy patients received high-dose intravenous methylprednisolone. The paper describes TCR Vbeta CDR3 sequencing of about 140 peripheral blood samples, made up of about 41 ophthalmopathy patients, around 78 hyperthyroidism patients and 17 progressor patients.

The full study reports these points: Blood samples also contained most of the expanded thyroid clonotypes (frequency above 0.001), which suggests that blood repertoires may reflect thyroid immune responses. During validation, the model predicted progression to ophthalmopathy a median of about 6.3 months ahead of onset, with roughly 65% sensitivity and around 73% specificity. No statistical method was used to set the sample size in advance, and investigators knew the group allocation. Ophthalmopathy was separated from stable hyperthyroidism by a 13 V-J signature model, with 87.88% sensitivity and roughly 84% specificity obtained in cross-validation and 80%/75% obtained in testing.

Counted from cysteine to phenylalanine, this CDR3 has 17 amino acids. CDR3 DNA only is kept here, 51 bases in frame from base 1. As encoded in the germline V gene, CDR1 is SGHRS while CDR2 is YFSETQ. V is pruned by 0 bases and J by 0 bases, leaving 4 bases of the junction without a gene match. Stable Graves' hyperthyroidism was defined as the absence of progression to ophthalmopathy over 18 months of follow-up. Hyperthyroidism patients were newly diagnosed, with disease duration under 2 months, and aged 18 to 65 years. Patients with uncontrolled infections, other autoimmune diseases, pregnancy or lactation were excluded. Clinical symptoms, serum thyroxine and TRAb, thyroid ultrasound, and orbital computed tomography formed the basis for the diagnoses. PBMCs were isolated from more than 8 ml of fresh peripheral blood by Ficoll-Paque density gradient centrifugation. Trizol reagent was used to extract total RNA, and RNA quality was then checked on an Agilent 2100 Bioanalyzer.

The TCR beta CDR3 regions were amplified from the RNA transcripts. The TCR CDR3 was subjected to a first round of RT-PCR using the HTBI primer set and the Qiagen OneStep RT-PCR kit. Libraries were constructed in a second round of multiplex PCR, after which size selection and purification were performed. Paired-end sequencing of the libraries was performed with 100 bp reads on an Illumina HiSeq2000. In the original analysis: Raw data were processed with SOAPnuke, discarding reads with adapters, uncalled bases, mean Phred below 15, or no exact constant-primer or identifier match. High-quality paired reads were merged with COPE v1.2.5, and unique nucleotide sequences were defined as clonotypes. Clonotypes were aligned to IMGT TRBV, TRBD and TRBJ reference segments using MiTCR v1.1. The analysis included only V-J combinations with a frequency above 0.0001, which together covered approximately 99% of the repertoires. The TCS score was defined as F50 (clonal expansion) divided by E x V (chaos), with BLOSUM62-based TCRdist calculated between CDR3 peptides within each V-J. Welch's t-statistics and random forest reduced just over 500 V-J features to some 14, which were used in a naive Bayes classifier (R e1071). The similarity between thyroid and blood repertoires was quantified using the Morisita-Horn index. TCRdb took the public reads, trimmed them with fastp at Q25, ran MiXCR for clone calling and kept in-frame beta chains. Rows with one shared CDR3 protein collapse into an entry with the most common genes and DNA. TCRdb, rather than the study authors, made the V and J calls. The sample yields roughly 840,000 distinct CDR3 sequences; about 38% were counted once. Around 10% of the sample belongs to the ten largest clones.

This clonotype has more than one count but fewer than ten. No antigen is known for it. The input lacks base qualities; no much larger clone sits a single base away. The chain joins TRBV5-1 to TRBJ2-2; 8 central nucleotides agree with TRBD2. Sequencing used blood. The TCR originated in a man younger than 35 with Graves' hyperthyroidism. CDR3 loop: CASSLDSGVANTGELFF. The nucleotide sequence is given as TGCGCCAGCAGCTTGGATAGCGGGGTCGCGAACACCGGGGAGCTGTTTTTT. With the portions outside the CDR3 filled from the reference TRBV5-1 and TRBJ2-2 genes, the complete variable region becomes KAGVTQTPRYLIKTRGQQVTLSCSPISGHRSVSWYQQTPGQGLQFLFEYFSETQRNKGNFPGRFSGRQFSNSRSEMNVSTLELGDSALYLCASSLDSGVANTGELFFGEGSRLTVL.